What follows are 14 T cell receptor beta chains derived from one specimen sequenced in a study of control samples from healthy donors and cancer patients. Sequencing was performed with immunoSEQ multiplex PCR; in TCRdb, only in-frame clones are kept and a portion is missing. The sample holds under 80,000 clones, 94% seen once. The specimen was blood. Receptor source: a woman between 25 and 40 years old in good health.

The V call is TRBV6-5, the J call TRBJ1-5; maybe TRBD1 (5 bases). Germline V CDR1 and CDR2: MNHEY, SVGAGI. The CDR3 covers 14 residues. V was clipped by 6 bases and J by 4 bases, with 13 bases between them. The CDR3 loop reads CASRTGGLNQPQHF. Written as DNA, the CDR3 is TGTGCCAGCAGAACCGGGGGGTTGAATCAGCCCCAGCATTTT.

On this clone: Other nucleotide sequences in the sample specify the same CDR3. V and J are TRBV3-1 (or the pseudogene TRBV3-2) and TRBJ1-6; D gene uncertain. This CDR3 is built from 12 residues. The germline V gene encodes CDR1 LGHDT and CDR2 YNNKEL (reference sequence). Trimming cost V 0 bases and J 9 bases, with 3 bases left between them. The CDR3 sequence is CASSQEGSPLHF. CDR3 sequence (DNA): TGTGCCAGCAGCCAAGAGGGTTCACCCCTCCACTTT.

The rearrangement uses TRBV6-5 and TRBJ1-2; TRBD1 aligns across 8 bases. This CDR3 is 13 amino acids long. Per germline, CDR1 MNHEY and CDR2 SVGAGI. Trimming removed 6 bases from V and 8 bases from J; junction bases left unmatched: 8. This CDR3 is CASSRPDRDGYTF. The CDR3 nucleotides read TGTGCCAGCAGCCGCCCGGACAGGGACGGCTACACCTTC.

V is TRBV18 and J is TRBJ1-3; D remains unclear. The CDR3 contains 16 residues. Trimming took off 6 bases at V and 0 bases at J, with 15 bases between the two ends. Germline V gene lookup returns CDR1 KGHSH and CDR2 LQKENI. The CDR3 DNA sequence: TGTGCCAGCTCGCCCGCGACGCGAGACTCTGGAAACACCATATATTTT. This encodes CASSPATRDSGNTIYF. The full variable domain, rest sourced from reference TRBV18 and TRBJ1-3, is NAGVMQNPRHLVRRRGQEARLRCSPMKGHSHVYWYRQLPEEGLKFMVYLQKENIIDESGMPKERFSAEFPKEGPSILRIQQVVRGDSAAYFCASSPATRDSGNTIYFGEGSWLTVV.

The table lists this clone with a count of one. The CDR3 sequence is CATSRDGGWNEKLFF. Written as DNA, the CDR3 is TGTGCCACCAGCAGAGATGGGGGTTGGAATGAAAAACTGTTTTTT. The J gene is TRBJ1-4, the V gene TRBV15; D possibly corresponds to TRBD1 (5 bases). The germline gives CDR1 LNHNV, CDR2 YYDKDF (reference sequence). V shed 0 bases and J shed 5 bases, with 10 bases lying between them. The CDR3 is 15 amino acids.

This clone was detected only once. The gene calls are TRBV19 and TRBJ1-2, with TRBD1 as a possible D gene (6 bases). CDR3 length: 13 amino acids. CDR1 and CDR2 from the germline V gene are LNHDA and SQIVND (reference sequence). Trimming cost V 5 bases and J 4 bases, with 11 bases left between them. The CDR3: CASSATGPYGYTF. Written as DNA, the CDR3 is TGTGCCAGTAGTGCTACAGGGCCCTATGGCTACACCTTC.

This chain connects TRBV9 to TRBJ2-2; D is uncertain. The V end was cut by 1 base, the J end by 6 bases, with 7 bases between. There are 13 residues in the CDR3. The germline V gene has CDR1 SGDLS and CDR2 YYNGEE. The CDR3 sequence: CASSVLAAGELFF. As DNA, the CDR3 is TGTGCCAGCAGCGTATTGGCGGCCGGGGAGCTGTTTTTT. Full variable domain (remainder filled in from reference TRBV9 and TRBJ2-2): DSGVTQTPKHLITATGQRVTLRCSPRSGDLSVYWYQQSLDQGLQFLIQYYNGEERAKGNILERFSAQQFPDLHSELNLSSLELGDSALYFCASSVLAAGELFFGEGSRLTVL.

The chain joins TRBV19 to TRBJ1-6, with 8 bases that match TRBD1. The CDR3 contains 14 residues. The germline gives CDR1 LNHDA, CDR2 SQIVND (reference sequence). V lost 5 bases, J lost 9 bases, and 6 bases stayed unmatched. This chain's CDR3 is CASSSWDRISPLHF. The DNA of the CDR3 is TGTGCCAGTAGTTCTTGGGACAGGATTTCACCCCTCCACTTT.

CDR3 bases: TGCAGCGTCGGGGGTAGTGTGAACACTGAAGCTTTCTTT. It encodes CSVGGSVNTEAFF. V is TRBV29-1 and J is TRBJ1-1; D is possibly TRBD1 (5 bases). Germline CDR1 reads SQVTM; CDR2 reads ANQGSEA. CDR3 length: 13 residues. Trimming removed 6 bases at V and 0 bases at J, with 11 bases between.

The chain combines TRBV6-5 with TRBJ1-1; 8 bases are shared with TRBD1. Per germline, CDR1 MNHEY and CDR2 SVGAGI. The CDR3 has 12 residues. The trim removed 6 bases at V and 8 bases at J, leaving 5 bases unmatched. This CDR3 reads CASRNGQGEAFF. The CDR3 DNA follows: TGTGCCAGCAGAAACGGACAGGGCGAAGCTTTCTTT.

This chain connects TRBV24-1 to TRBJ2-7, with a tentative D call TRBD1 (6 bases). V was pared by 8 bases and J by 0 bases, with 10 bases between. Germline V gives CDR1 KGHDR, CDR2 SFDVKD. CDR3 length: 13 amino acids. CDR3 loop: CATNTGISYEQYV. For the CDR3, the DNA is TGTGCCACCAACACAGGGATCTCCTACGAGCAGTACGTC.

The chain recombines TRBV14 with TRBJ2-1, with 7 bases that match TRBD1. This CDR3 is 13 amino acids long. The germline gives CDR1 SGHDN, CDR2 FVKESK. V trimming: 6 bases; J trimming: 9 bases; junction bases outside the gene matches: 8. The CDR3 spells CASSQYKGAEQFF. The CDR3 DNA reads TGTGCCAGCAGTCAATACAAGGGGGCTGAGCAGTTCTTC.

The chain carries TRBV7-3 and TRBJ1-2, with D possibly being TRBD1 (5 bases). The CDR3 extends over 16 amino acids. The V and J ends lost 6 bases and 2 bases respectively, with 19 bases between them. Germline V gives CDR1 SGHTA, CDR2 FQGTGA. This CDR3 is CASRPPDKPTNYGYTF. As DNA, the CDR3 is TGTGCCAGCAGACCCCCGGACAAACCCACGAACTATGGCTACACCTTC.

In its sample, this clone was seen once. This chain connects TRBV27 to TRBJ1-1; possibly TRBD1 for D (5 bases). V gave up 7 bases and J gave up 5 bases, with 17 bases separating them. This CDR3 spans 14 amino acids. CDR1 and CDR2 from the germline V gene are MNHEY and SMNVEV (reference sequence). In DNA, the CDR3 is TGTGCCAGCAATAGGGAGGGGTCCAATACTGAAGCTTTCTTT. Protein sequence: CASNREGSNTEAFF.